This is a list of T cell receptor beta chains from one sample in a study of cytomegalovirus exposure and HLA in healthy donors. Assay used: immunoSEQ multiplex PCR; TCRdb lists only in-frame clones, some missing. The sample lists roughly 200,000 clones; roughly 79% were seen once. Sample: PBMCs. Every receptor here comes from a male donor in good health and CMV-seronegative. Each CDR3 is given without its conserved first and last residue. A clone size is listed for some rows: how often the clone was seen (once, few, many), or a class if it is expanded.

>13|TRBV7-3|.
ASSPYTSYPGELF
>13|TRBV28|.
ASRTRTVSNQPQH
>7|TRBV6-1|.
ATQGPQH
>9|TRBV6-6|.
ASSYEGSPY
>12|TRBV18|.
ASSPLTGNTEAF
>18|TRBV27|few
ASSPALTPAKPLFGSPLH
>13|TRBV2|many
ASGRLTSGNQPQH
>10|TRBV30|.
AWSGPASEQF
>9|TRBV2|once
ASTGGYEQY
>12|TRBV10-1|.
ASSSGQGGTEAF
>14|TRBV25-1|.
ASSEGQGGVNSPLH
>16|TRBV18|few
ASSKTSGSQTSTDTQY
>12|TRBV7-3|.
ASSIQGSPNEQF
>16|TRBV9|once
ASSVLESGIAVTDTQY
>12|TRBV10-3|.
AISGEGDLYGYT
>14|TRBV7-9|.
ASSPRALANTGELL
>11|TRBV11-3|.
ASSFWENGELF